These 18 T cell receptor beta chains originate from one sample sequenced in a study of molecular identifiers for immune sequencing clone quantification. TCRdb itself ran the PCR reads through MiXCR, one entry per CDR3 protein. The table records approximately 550,000 distinct CDR3 sequences, around 25% of them present only once. The sequencing sample was made of naive CD8+ T cells from blood, with Jurkat cell RNA spiked in. Subset of the sample: FACS-sorted CD8+CD4-CCR7+CD45RA+ naive T cells. These receptors came from a human donor in good health. Some libraries in this study had Jurkat cell RNA spiked in.

Details on this clonotype: A read error is possible here, since a much larger clone lies one base away. The chain carries TRBV5-6 and TRBJ2-3; D might be TRBD2 (5 bases). CDR3 length: 17 residues. Germline-derived CDR1 and CDR2 are SGHDT and YYEEEE. CDR3 coding DNA: TGTGACAGCAGCTTGGAGGCCATCGGAATTCGCACAGATACGCAGTATTTT. It codes for CDSSLEAIGIRTDTQYF.

There are many counts of this clonotype. The V gene is TRBV6-5, the J gene TRBJ1-6; TRBD1 matches 9 bases. The CDR3 sequence is 14 residues long. The V gene's germline CDR1 is MNHEY and CDR2 SVGAGI. V gave up 4 bases and J gave up 10 bases; unmatched junction bases: 5. In DNA, the CDR3 is TGTGCCAGCAGTTTGGGGACAGGGCTCTCACCCCTCCACTTT. It yields the protein CASSLGTGLSPLHF.

This clonotype has just a few counts. V is TRBV7-9 and J is TRBJ1-1; unclear D gene. From germline, CDR1 is SEHNR and CDR2 FQNEAQ (reference sequence). V lost 7 bases to trimming and J lost 4 bases, with 16 bases between them. The CDR3 is 14 residues long. The chain's CDR3 is CASTHAWSGTEAFF. CDR3 bases: TGTGCCAGCACCCATGCTTGGAGCGGCACTGAAGCTTTCTTT.

The chain uses TRBV12-3 or TRBV12-4 and TRBJ2-7; TRBD1 aligns across 7 bases. Trimming removed 5 bases from V and 6 bases from J; junction bases left unmatched: 4. The CDR3 contains 12 residues. Here the CDR3 DNA reads TGTGCCAGCAGTATGACAGGGATCGAGCAGTACTTC. Protein: CASSMTGIEQYF.

The rearrangement links TRBV5-6 to TRBJ1-5, with unresolved D. In germline, CDR1 is SGHDT, CDR2 YYEEEE. V lost 4 bases to trimming and J lost 3 bases, with 23 bases between them. The CDR3 totals 18 residues. CDR3: CASSTTTEGRGHNQPQHF. As DNA, the CDR3 is TGTGCCAGCAGCACCACCACCGAGGGAAGAGGGCACAATCAGCCCCAGCATTTT. The full variable domain, its missing parts supplied by reference TRBV5-6 and TRBJ1-5, is DAGVTQSPTHLIKTRGQQVTLRCSPKSGHDTVSWYQQALGQGPQFIFQYYEEEERQRGNFPDRFSGHQFPNYSSELNVNALLLGDSALYLCASSTTTEGRGHNQPQHFGDGTRLSIL.

The J gene is TRBJ1-1, the V gene TRBV27; tentatively, D is TRBD1 (5 bases). This CDR3 is 12 amino acids long. V was pared by 3 bases and J by 9 bases, with 11 bases between. Germline CDR1 and CDR2: MNHEY and SMNVEV (reference sequence). The CDR3 DNA sequence: TGTGCCAGCAGTTTCCCGGGGCAGCAAGCTTTCTTT. Translation gives CASSFPGQQAFF.

The rearrangement joins TRBV4-1 to TRBJ2-3; 11 bases map to TRBD2. The germline gives CDR1 MGHRA, CDR2 YSYEKL. This CDR3 comprises 14 residues. The junction had 2 bases not matched to a gene; V was cut back by 6 bases and J by 3 bases. The CDR3 DNA is TGCGCCAGCAGGTCTAGCGGGGGGACAGATACGCAGTATTTT. Protein: CASRSSGGTDTQYF.

Ten or more counts support this clonotype. The chain uses TRBV3-1 and TRBJ2-2; 8 nucleotides agree with TRBD1. Germline V gives CDR1 LGHDT, CDR2 YNNKEL (reference sequence). Trimming took 6 bases from V and 4 from J; bases not matched to a gene: 10. CDR3 length: 16 amino acids. As DNA, the CDR3 is TGTGCCAGCAGGAACCCCGGACAGGGAGGCACCGGGGAGCTGTTTTTT. As protein: CASRNPGQGGTGELFF.

This clonotype was recorded at least ten times. As DNA, the CDR3 is TGTGCCAGCACTAAGATCTCTGGGGCCAACGTCCTGACTTTC. It translates to CASTKISGANVLTF. J is TRBJ2-6 and V is TRBV6-5, with no clear D. V was cut by 7 bases and J by 0 bases, with 7 bases left in between. The CDR3 loop spans 14 amino acids. CDR1 is MNHEY and CDR2 is SVGAGI in the germline V gene.

As concerns this clonotype: A read error may be the cause here, since a much bigger clone is one base away. This chain uses TRBV13 with TRBJ1-1, with 7 bases fitting TRBD1. Germline CDR1 and CDR2: PRHDT and FYEKMQ (reference sequence). This CDR3 has 12 amino acids. V shed 4 bases and J 10 bases; nucleotides not matched to a gene: 6. The CDR3 sequence is CASSSPGDRAFF. The DNA for the CDR3 is TGTGCCAGCAGCTCGCCCGGGGACAGAGCTTTCTTT.

This clonotype turned up a few times. The chain is built from TRBV6-2 or TRBV6-3 and TRBJ1-5, with TRBD1 matching 7 bases. This CDR3 spans 18 amino acids. The V gene's germline CDR1 is MNHEY and CDR2 SVGEGT. Losses at the gene ends were 5 bases for V and 4 bases for J; bases not matched to a gene: 17. CDR3 DNA sequence: TGTGCCAGCAGTAGAATTCCGACAGGGAGAAATGTTAATCAGCCCCAGCATTTT. It is translated as CASSRIPTGRNVNQPQHF.

The CDR3 reads CASSSGLGEQFF. The CDR3 DNA reads TGTGCCAGCAGCTCAGGGCTTGGTGAGCAGTTCTTC. The V call is TRBV11-2, the J call TRBJ2-1; TRBD1 might be the D (5 bases). The CDR3 covers 12 residues. V was shortened by 4 bases and J by 9 bases, with 10 bases between the two germline ends. Germline values: CDR1 SGHAT, CDR2 FQNNGV.

This chain connects TRBV2 to TRBJ1-6; maybe TRBD1 (6 bases). CDR3 size: 18 residues. V lost 4 bases to trimming and J lost 0 bases, with 16 bases between them. The germline CDR1 and CDR2 sequences are SNHLY and FYNNEI. The CDR3 reads CASSGGHALNSYNSPLHF. The CDR3 region has the DNA TGTGCCAGCAGTGGGGGACATGCTCTCAACTCCTATAATTCACCCCTCCACTTT.

The chain carries TRBV15 and TRBJ2-1; 12 bases fit TRBD2. The CDR3 contains 19 residues. Trimming cost V 0 bases and J 6 bases; bases outside gene matches: 12. The germline V gene encodes CDR1 LNHNV and CDR2 YYDKDF (reference sequence). CDR3 protein: CATSREGSRLAGESNEQFF. The CDR3 DNA reads TGTGCCACCAGCAGAGAAGGGAGTCGACTAGCGGGAGAGTCCAATGAGCAGTTCTTC.

This clonotype was seen only once. The rearrangement uses TRBV9 and TRBJ1-4; the match to TRBD1 covers 7 bases. Germline CDR1 reads SGDLS; CDR2 reads YYNGEE. CDR3 length equals 16 residues. J lost 8 bases, V lost 0 bases, and 10 bases had no gene match. The CDR3 loop reads CASSVESFSGGEKLFF. Written as DNA, the CDR3 is TGTGCCAGCAGCGTAGAGTCTTTCTCAGGGGGAGAAAAACTGTTTTTT. Filled out from reference TRBV9 and TRBJ1-4, the complete variable domain reads DSGVTQTPKHLITATGQRVTLRCSPRSGDLSVYWYQQSLDQGLQFLIQYYNGEERAKGNILERFSAQQFPDLHSELNLSSLELGDSALYFCASSVESFSGGEKLFFGSGTQLSVL.

V usage is TRBV5-6 and J usage is TRBJ2-2; TRBD2 agrees at 11 bases. Looked up from germline, CDR1 is SGHDT and CDR2 is YYEEEE. The CDR3 spans 16 residues. V lost 2 bases and J lost 4; bases outside the gene matches: 4. DNA for the CDR3: TGTGCCAGCAGCTTCACTAGCGGGAGAGGCACCGGGGAGCTGTTTTTT. Translation: CASSFTSGRGTGELFF.

The chain is built from TRBV4-2 and TRBJ2-5; D not certain. Looked up from germline, CDR1 is LGHNA and CDR2 is YNFKEQ. The CDR3 is 15 residues long. V gave up 0 bases and J gave up 0 bases, with 8 bases separating them. The CDR3 is CASSQEWVNQETQYF. CDR3 sequence (DNA): TGTGCCAGCAGCCAAGAATGGGTGAACCAAGAGACCCAGTACTTC.

Worth noting for this clonotype: One junction end disagrees with the germline gene, perhaps due to a read error. This chain links TRBV7-9 with TRBJ2-2; 8 bases match TRBD2. CDR1 and CDR2 from the germline V gene are SEHNR and FQNEAQ (reference sequence). This CDR3 comprises 16 residues. The CDR3 nucleotides are TGCGCCAGCAGCTTAGGAGCGGGAGTCAACACCGGGGAGCTGCTTTTT. It codes for CASSLGAGVNTGELLF.